This T cell receptor beta chain came from a study of vaccination effects on CD4 cells after COVID-19. Overall study: All study participants received two doses of BNT162b2 or mRNA-1273 vaccine.

This CDR3 has 15 residues. V lost 7 bases to trimming and J lost 2 bases, with 16 bases between them. The V gene's germline CDR1 is MNHEY and CDR2 SVGAGI. The protocol was immunoSEQ multiplex PCR, while the TCRdb copy is restricted to in-frame clones and leaves out a portion. The sample contains around 66,000 clones, around three quarters of which appear only once. Notes on this clone: The antigen is unknown.

Expansion of antigen-specific CD4+ T cells with viral peptide pools was carried out by the ViraFEST assay before sequencing. Following an approximately eleven-day culture, CD4+ T cells were purified. Previously uninfected by SARS-CoV-2, the vaccine recipients also showed negative nucleocapsid antibodies. Cultivation was performed at a few million PBMC per well with around 9.3 IU/ml IL-2 and around 10 ug/ml peptides added. Half the medium was swapped for IL-2 medium on days 3 and 7. Sample: CD4+ T cells from PBMCs cultured with HCoV-OC43 spike peptides, taken before COVID-19 vaccination. Subset reported: HCoV-OC43 spike overlapping peptide pool stimulation. The TCR originated in a human donor who received a COVID-19 vaccine. The chain is built from TRBV6-5 and TRBJ2-3, with D perhaps assigned TRBD1 or TRBD2 (6 bases each). CDR3 amino acids: CASKRGRGDTDTQYF. The CDR3 nucleotides are TGTGCCAGCAAACGGGGAAGGGGGGACACAGATACGCAGTATTTT.